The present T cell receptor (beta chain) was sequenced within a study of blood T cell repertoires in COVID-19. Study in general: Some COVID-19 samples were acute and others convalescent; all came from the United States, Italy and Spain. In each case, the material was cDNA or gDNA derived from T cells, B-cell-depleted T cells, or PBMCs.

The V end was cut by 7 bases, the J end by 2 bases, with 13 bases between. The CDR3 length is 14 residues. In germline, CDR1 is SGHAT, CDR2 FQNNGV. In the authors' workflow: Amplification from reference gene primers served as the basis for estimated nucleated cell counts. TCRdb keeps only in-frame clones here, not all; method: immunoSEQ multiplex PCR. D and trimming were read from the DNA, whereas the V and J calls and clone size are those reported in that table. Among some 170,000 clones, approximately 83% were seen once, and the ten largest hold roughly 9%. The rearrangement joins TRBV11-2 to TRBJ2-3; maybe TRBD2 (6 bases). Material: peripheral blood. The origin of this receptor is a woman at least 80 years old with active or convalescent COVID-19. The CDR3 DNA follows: TGTGCCAGCACCCCGGGACTTAACACAGATACGCAGTATTTT. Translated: CASTPGLNTDTQYF.